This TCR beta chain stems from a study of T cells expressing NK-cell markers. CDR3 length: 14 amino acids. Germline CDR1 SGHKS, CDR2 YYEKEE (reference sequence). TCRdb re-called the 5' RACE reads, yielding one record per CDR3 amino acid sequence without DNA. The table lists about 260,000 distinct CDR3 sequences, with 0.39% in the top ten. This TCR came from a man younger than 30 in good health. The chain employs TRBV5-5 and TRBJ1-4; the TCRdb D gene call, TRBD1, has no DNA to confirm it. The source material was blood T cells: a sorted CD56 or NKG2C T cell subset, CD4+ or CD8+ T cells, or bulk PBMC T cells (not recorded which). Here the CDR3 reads CASSFPGQEEKLFF. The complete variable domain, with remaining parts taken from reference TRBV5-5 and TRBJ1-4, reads DAGVTQSPTHLIKTRGQQVTLRCSPISGHKSVSWYQQVLGQGPQFIFQYYEKEERGRGNFPDRFSARQFPNYSSELNVNALLLGDSALYLCASSFPGQEEKLFFGSGTQLSVL.